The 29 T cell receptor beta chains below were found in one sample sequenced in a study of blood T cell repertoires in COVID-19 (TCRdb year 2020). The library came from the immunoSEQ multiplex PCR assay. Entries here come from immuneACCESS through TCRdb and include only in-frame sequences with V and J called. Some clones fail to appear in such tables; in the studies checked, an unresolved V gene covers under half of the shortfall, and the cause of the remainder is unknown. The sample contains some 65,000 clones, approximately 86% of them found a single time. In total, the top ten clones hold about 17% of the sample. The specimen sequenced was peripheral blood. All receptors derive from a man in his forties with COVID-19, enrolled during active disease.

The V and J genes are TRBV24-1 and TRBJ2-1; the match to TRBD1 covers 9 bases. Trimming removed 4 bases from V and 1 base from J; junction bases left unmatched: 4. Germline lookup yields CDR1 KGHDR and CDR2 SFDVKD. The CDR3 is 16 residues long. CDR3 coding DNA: TGTGCCACCAGTGAATTCGGACAGGGGTCCTACAATGAGCAGTTCTTC. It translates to CATSEFGQGSYNEQFF.

CDR3 loop: CASSLTGSLNEQYF. The CDR3 DNA reads TGTGCCAGTAGTTTAACAGGGAGTCTTAATGAGCAGTACTTC. This rearrangement joins TRBV19 to TRBJ2-7, with D possibly TRBD1 on 6 matching bases. Deletions cut 5 bases from V and 7 bases from J, with 18 bases between. The CDR3 sequence is 14 residues long. The germline gives CDR1 LNHDA, CDR2 SQIVND (reference sequence).

CDR3 region: CAISISGVEQYF. DNA of the CDR3: TGTGCCATCAGTATCTCAGGGGTCGAGCAGTACTTC. J is TRBJ2-7 and V is TRBV10-3; D perhaps matches TRBD1 (6 bases). Germline CDR1 reads ENHRY; CDR2 reads SYGVKD. This CDR3 is built from 12 residues. The germline V and J ends were trimmed by 5 bases and 6 bases, with 11 bases remaining between them.

Here the CDR3 DNA reads TGTGCTGGGACAGGGGCCTCCCCATTCTATGGCTACACCTTC. It yields the protein CAGTGASPFYGYTF. The V gene is TRBV27, the J gene TRBJ1-2, with 10 nucleotides matching TRBD1. The germline V gene has CDR1 MNHEY and CDR2 SMNVEV (reference sequence). The CDR3 totals 14 residues.

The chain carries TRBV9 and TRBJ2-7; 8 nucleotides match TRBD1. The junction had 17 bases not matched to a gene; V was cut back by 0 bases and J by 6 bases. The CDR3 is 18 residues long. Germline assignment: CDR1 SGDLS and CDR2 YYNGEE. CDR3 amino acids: CASSVGVVDRGQMSEQYF. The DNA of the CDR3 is TGTGCCAGCAGCGTAGGGGTAGTTGACAGGGGTCAGATGAGCGAGCAGTACTTC. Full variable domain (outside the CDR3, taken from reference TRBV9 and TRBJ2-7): DSGVTQTPKHLITATGQRVTLRCSPRSGDLSVYWYQQSLDQGLQFLIQYYNGEERAKGNILERFSAQQFPDLHSELNLSSLELGDSALYFCASSVGVVDRGQMSEQYFGPGTRLTVT.

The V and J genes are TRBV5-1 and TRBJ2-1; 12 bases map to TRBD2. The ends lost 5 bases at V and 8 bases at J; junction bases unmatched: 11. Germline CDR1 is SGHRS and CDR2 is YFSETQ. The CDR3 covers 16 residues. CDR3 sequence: CASRPTLLAGGHEQFF. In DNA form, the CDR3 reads TGCGCCAGCAGGCCGACCCTACTAGCGGGGGGTCATGAGCAGTTCTTC.

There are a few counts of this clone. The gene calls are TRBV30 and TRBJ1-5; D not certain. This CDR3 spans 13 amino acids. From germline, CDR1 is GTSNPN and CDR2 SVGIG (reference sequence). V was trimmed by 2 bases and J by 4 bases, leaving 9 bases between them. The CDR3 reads CAWSNTENQPQHF. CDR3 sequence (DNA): TGTGCCTGGAGTAATACGGAGAATCAGCCCCAGCATTTT.

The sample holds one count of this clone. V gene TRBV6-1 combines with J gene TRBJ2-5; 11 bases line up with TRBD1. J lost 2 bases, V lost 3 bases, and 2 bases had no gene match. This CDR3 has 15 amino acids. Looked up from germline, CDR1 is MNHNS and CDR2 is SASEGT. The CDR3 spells CASSEDRGRQETQYF. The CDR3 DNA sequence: TGTGCCAGCAGTGAGGACAGGGGGCGGCAAGAGACCCAGTACTTC.

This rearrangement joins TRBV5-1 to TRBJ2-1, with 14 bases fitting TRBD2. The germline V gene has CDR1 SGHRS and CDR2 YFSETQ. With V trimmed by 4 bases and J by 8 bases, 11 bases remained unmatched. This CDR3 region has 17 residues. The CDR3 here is CASSTTSGGARLDEQFF. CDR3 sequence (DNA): TGCGCCAGCAGCACGACTAGCGGGGGGGCCCGCTTGGATGAGCAGTTCTTC.

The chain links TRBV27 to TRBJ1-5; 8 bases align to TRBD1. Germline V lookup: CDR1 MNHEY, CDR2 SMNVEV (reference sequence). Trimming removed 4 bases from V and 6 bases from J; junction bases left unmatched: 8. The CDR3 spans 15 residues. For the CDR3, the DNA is TGTGCCAGCAGTTCACATTCAGGGGGCGGTCAGCCCCAGCATTTT. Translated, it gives CASSSHSGGGQPQHF.

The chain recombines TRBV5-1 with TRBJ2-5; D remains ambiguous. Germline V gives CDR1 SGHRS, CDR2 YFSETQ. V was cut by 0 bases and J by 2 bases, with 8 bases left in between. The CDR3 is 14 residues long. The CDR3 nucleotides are TGCGCCAGCAGCTTGGGGAGAACTCAAGAGACCCAGTACTTC. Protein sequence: CASSLGRTQETQYF.

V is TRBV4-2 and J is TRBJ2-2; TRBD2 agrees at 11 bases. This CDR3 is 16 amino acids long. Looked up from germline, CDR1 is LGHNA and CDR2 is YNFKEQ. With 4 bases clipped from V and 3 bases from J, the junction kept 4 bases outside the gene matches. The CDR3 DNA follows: TGTGCCAGCAGCCTTGGACTAGCGGGCTACACCGGGGAGCTGTTTTTT. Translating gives CASSLGLAGYTGELFF.

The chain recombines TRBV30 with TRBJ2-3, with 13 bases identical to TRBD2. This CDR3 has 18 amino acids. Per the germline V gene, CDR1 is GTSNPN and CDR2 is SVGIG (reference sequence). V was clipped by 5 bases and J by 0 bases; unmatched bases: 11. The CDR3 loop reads CAWGAGTSGDTSTDTQYF. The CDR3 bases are TGTGCCTGGGGGGCCGGGACTAGCGGGGATACTAGCACAGATACGCAGTATTTT.

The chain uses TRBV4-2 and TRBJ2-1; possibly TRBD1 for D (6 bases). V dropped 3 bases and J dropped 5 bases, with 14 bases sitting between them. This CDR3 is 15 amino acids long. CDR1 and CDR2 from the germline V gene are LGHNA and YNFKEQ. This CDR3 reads CASSQVGQGNNEQFF. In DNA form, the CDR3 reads TGTGCCAGCAGCCAGGTGGGACAAGGTAACAATGAGCAGTTCTTC.

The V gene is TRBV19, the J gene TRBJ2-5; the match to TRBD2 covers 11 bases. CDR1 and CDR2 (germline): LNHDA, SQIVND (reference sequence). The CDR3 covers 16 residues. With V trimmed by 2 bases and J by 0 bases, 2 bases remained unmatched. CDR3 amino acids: CASSILAGGHQETQYF. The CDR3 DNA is TGTGCCAGTAGTATACTAGCGGGGGGCCACCAAGAGACCCAGTACTTC.

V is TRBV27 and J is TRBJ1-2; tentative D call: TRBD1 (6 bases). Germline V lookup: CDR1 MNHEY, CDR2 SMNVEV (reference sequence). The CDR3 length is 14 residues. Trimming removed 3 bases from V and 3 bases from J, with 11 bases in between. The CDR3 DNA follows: TGTGCCAGCAGTTTGACAGGCAATTACTATGGCTACACCTTC. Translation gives CASSLTGNYYGYTF.

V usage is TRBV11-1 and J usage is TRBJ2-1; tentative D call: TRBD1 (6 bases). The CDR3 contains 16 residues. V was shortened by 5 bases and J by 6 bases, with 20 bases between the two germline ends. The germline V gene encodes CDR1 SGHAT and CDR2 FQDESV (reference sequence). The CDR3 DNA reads TGTGCCAGCAGCCTCTGGGGGCTAGCACCAGCCAATGAGCAGTTCTTC. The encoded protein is CASSLWGLAPANEQFF.

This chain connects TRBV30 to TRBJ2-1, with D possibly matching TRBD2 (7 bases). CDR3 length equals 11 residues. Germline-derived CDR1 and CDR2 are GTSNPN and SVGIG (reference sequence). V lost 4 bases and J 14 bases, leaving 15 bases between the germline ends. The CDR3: CAWKFRGAKFF. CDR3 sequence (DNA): TGTGCCTGGAAATTCCGGGGGGCCAAGTTCTTC.

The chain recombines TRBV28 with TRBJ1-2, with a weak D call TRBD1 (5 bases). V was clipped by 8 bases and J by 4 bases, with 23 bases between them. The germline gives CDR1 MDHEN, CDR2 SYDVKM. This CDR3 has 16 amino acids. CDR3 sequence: CASSPSGAPLSYGYTF. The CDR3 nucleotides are TGTGCCAGCTCCCCCAGCGGGGCGCCCCTATCCTATGGCTACACCTTC.

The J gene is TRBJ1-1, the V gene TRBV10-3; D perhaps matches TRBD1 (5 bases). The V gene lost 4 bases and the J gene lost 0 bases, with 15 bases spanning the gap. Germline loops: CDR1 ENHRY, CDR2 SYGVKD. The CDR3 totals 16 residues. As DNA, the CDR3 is TGTGCCATCAGTGGTAAACCGGGACTAATGAACACTGAAGCTTTCTTT. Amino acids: CAISGKPGLMNTEAFF.

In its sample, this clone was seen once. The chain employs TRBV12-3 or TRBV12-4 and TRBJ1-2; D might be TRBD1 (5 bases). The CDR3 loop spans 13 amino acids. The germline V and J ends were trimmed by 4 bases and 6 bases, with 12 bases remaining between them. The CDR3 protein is CASSYRDSDGYTF. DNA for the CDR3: TGTGCCAGCAGTTACCGGGACTCCGATGGCTACACCTTC.

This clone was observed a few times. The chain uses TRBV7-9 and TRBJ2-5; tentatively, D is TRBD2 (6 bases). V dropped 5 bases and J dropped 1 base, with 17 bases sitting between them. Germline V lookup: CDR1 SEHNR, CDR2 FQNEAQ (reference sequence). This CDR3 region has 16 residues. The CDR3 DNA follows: TGTGCCAGCAGCAAAGGCCCCCGGAGGGGCCAAGAGACCCAGTACTTC. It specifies CASSKGPRRGQETQYF.

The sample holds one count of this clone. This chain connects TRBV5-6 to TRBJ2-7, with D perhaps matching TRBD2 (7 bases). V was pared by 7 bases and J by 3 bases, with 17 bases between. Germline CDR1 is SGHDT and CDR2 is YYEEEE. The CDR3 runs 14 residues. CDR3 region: CASATRGAGYEQYF. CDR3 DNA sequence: TGTGCCAGCGCTACCCGGGGGGCAGGCTACGAGCAGTACTTC.

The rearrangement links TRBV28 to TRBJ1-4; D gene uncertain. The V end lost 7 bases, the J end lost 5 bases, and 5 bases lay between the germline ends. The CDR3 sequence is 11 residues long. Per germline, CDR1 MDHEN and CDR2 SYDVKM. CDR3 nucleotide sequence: TGTGCCAGCAAGAGCAATGAAAAACTGTTTTTT. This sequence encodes CASKSNEKLFF. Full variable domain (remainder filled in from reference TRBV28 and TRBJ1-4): DVKVTQSSRYLVKRTGEKVFLECVQDMDHENMFWYRQDPGLGLRLIYFSYDVKMKEKGDIPEGYSVSREKKERFSLILESASTNQTSMYLCASKSNEKLFFGSGTQLSVL.

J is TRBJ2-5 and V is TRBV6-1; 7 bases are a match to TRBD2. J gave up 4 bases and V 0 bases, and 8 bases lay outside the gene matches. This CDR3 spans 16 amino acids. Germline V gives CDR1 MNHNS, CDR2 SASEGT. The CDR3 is CASSEAPGLDGETQYF. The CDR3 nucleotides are TGTGCCAGCAGTGAAGCCCCTGGACTAGACGGAGAGACCCAGTACTTC.

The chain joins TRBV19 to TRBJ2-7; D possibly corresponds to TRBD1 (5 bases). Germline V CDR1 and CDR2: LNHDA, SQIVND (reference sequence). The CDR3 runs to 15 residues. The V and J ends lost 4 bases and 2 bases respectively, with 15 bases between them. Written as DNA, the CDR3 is TGTGCCAGTAGTAGCTGGGGCCTTCAGACCTACGAGCAGTACTTC. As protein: CASSSWGLQTYEQYF. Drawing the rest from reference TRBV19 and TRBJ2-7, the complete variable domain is DGGITQSPKYLFRKEGQNVTLSCEQNLNHDAMYWYRQDPGQGLRLIYYSQIVNDFQKGDIAEGYSVSREKKESFPLTVTSAQKNPTAFYLCASSSWGLQTYEQYFGPGTRLTVT.

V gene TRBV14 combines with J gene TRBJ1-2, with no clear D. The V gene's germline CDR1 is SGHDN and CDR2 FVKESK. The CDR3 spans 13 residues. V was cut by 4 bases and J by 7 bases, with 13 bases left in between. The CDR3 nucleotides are TGTGCCAGCAGCCGGACTGGTGGAATTGGCTACACCTTC. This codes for CASSRTGGIGYTF.

CDR3 sequence reads: CASSALQGNEKLFF. The CDR3 DNA sequence: TGTGCCAGCAGCGCCCTACAGGGGAATGAAAAACTGTTTTTT. V usage is TRBV9 and J usage is TRBJ1-4; 7 bases agree with TRBD1. Germline V CDR1 and CDR2: SGDLS, YYNGEE. J lost 5 bases, V lost 3 bases, and 4 bases had no gene match. The CDR3 runs to 14 residues. Full variable domain (outside the CDR3, taken from reference TRBV9 and TRBJ1-4): DSGVTQTPKHLITATGQRVTLRCSPRSGDLSVYWYQQSLDQGLQFLIQYYNGEERAKGNILERFSAQQFPDLHSELNLSSLELGDSALYFCASSALQGNEKLFFGSGTQLSVL.

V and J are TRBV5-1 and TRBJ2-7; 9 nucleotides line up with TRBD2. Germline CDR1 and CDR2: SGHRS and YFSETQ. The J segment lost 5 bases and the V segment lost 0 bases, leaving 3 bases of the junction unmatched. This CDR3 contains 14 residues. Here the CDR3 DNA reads TGCGCCAGCAGCTTGGACAGACTAGCGGACGAGCAGTACTTC. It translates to CASSLDRLADEQYF.